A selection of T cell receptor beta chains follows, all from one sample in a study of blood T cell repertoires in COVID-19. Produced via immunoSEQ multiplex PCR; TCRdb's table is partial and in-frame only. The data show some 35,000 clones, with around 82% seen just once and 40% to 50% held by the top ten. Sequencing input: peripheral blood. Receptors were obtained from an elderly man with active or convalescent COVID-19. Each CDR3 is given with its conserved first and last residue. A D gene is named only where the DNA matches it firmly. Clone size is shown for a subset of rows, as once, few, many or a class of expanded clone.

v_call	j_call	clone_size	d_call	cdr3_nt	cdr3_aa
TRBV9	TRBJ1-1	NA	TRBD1	TGTGCCAGCAGCAGAGACAGGGACACTGAAGCTTTCTTT	CASSRDRDTEAFF
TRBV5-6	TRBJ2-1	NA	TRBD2	TGTGCCAGCAGCTTCATTTCTAGCGGGGGAGACAATGAGCAGTTCTTC	CASSFISSGGDNEQFF
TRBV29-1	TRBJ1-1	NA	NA	TGCAGCGTTGGCAGGAGGGCAGGACGCACTGAAGCTTTCTTT	CSVGRRAGRTEAFF
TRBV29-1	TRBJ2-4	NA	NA	TGCAGCGTTGTGGCGGAGGCGAAAAACATTCAGTACTTC	CSVVAEAKNIQYF
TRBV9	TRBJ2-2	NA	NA	TGTGCCAGCAGCGTAGTCAGCAGGGGACGAAACGGGGAGCTGTTTTTT	CASSVVSRGRNGELFF
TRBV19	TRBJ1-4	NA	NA	TGTGCCAGTAGGCGGACAGCGAACGTTGCAACTAATGAAAAACTGTTTTTT	CASRRTANVATNEKLFF
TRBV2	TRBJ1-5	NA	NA	TGTGCCAGCAGCCGAGGGATGGAGGGGAATCAGCCCCAGCATTTT	CASSRGMEGNQPQHF
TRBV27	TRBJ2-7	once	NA	TGTGCCAGCAGTTTAGGCAGGTTTGGCGAGCAGTACTTC	CASSLGRFGEQYF
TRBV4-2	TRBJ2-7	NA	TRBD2	TGTGCCAGCAGCCAAAGAGTAGGGGCGGGAGATGAGCAGTACTTC	CASSQRVGAGDEQYF
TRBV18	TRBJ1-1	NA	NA	TGTGCCAGCTCACCCCCCCGGGGGTTCACTGAAGCTTTCTTT	CASSPPRGFTEAFF
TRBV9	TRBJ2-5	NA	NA	TGTGCCAGCAGCCTGTGGGGGCTAGCGGAGGGGACCCAGTACTTC	CASSLWGLAEGTQYF
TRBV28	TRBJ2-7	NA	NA	TGTGCCAGCAGTTTAGCGGTAGGGGGTGAGCAGTACTTC	CASSLAVGGEQYF
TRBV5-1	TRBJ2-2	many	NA	TGCGCCAGCAGCATGCAAACGGGCACCGGGGAGCTGTTTTTT	CASSMQTGTGELFF
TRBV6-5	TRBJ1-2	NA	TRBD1	TGTGCCAGCAGAAGACAGGGGGATAACTATGGCTACACCTTC	CASRRQGDNYGYTF
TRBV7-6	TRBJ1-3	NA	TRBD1	TGTGCCAGCAGCCCAGGGACAGTACAAGCTCACTCTGGAAACACCATATATTTT	CASSPGTVQAHSGNTIYF
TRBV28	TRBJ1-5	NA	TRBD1	TGTGCCAGCAGTTTAGGGACAGGGGGCTTCTATCAGCCCCAGCATTTT	CASSLGTGGFYQPQHF
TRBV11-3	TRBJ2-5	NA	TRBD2	TGTGCCAGCAGCTTCCCCGGGAGGGAGACCCAGTACTTC	CASSFPGRETQYF
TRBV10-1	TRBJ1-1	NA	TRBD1	TGCGCCAGCAGTGACGAGACTACAGGGGGAAGGGGAGCTTTCTTT	CASSDETTGGRGAFF
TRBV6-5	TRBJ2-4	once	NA	TGTGCCAGCAGTTCGCAGGCCAAAAACATTCAGTACTTC	CASSSQAKNIQYF
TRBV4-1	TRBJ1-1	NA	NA	TGCGCCAGCAGCCAACAGGTCCCCGCGGGGACCCGTGGCCTTAACACTGAAGCTTTCTTT	CASSQQVPAGTRGLNTEAFF
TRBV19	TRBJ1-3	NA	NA	TGTGCCAGTAGTATAGATCTAGACGGCCGCTCTGGAAACACCATATATTTT	CASSIDLDGRSGNTIYF
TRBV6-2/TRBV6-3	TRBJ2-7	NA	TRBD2	TGTGCCAGCAGTTACCAGGGACTAGCGGGAGGGCCGTACTTC	CASSYQGLAGGPYF
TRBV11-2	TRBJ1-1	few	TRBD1	TGTGCCAGCAGCTTAGTGGAGGGGGCAAAAAGGACTGAAGCTTTCTTT	CASSLVEGAKRTEAFF
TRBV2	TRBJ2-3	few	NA	TGTGCCAGCAGTTCTAGCACAGATACGCAGTATTTT	CASSSSTDTQYF
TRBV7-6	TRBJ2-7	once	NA	TGTGCCAGCACCCGCTTGGGGGCTTCTCAGCCAGGCGAGCAGTACTTC	CASTRLGASQPGEQYF
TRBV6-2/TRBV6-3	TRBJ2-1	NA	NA	TGTGCCAGCAGTTATGGTGATTCGGGTTACAATGAGCAGTTCTTC	CASSYGDSGYNEQFF
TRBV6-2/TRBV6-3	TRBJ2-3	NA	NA	TGTGCCAGCAGTTCCCCCCTAGCTAGCACAGATACGCAGTATTTT	CASSSPLASTDTQYF
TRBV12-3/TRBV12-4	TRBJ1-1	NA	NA	TGTGCCAGCACCTTGCTGGGGGGCACTGAAGCTTTCTTT	CASTLLGGTEAFF
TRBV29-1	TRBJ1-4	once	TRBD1	TGCAGCGCCGGGGGACAGAATGAAAAACTGTTTTTT	CSAGGQNEKLFF
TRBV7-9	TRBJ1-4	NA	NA	TGTGCCAGCAGCCCACAGGGTAATGAAAAACTGTTTTTT	CASSPQGNEKLFF
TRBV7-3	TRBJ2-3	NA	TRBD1	TGTGCCAGCAGCCCAGGGACAGGGCACACAGATACGCAGTATTTT	CASSPGTGHTDTQYF
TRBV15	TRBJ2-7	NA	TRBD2	TGTGCCACCAGCAGAGAGGGCGGGAGCTACGAGCAGTACTTC	CATSREGGSYEQYF
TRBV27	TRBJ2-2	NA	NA	TGTGCCAGCAGTTTACTAGGCAACACCGGGGAGCTGTTTTTT	CASSLLGNTGELFF
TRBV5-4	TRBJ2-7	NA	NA	TGTGCCAGCAGCCCGAGCGGAAACTACGAGCAGTACTTC	CASSPSGNYEQYF
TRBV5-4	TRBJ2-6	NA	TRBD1	TGTGCCAGCAGCTTCGAGAGGGGGCAACGTTCTGGGGCCAACGTCCTGACTTTC	CASSFERGQRSGANVLTF
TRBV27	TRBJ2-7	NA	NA	TGTGCCAGCAGTCTCACTAGCCTAGGGACCTACGAGCAGTACTTC	CASSLTSLGTYEQYF
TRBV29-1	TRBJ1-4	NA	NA	TGCAGCGCCGGAGGCGGGGGGACTAATGAAAAACTGTTTTTT	CSAGGGGTNEKLFF
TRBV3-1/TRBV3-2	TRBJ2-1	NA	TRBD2	TGTGCCAGCAGCCCAACCCGGACTAGCGAGGCAAATGAGCAGTTCTTC	CASSPTRTSEANEQFF
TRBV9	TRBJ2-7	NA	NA	TGTGCCAGCAGCGTAGGCATAGAACCCTACGAGCAGTACTTC	CASSVGIEPYEQYF
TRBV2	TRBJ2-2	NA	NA	TGTGCCAGCAGTGGACGGGTAAACACCGGGGAGCTGTTTTTT	CASSGRVNTGELFF
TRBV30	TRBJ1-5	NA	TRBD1	TGTGCCTGGAGTGTACGGGTGACAGGGGGCAATCAGCCCCAGCATTTT	CAWSVRVTGGNQPQHF
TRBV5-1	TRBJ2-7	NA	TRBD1	TGCGCCAGCAGCCCCCGAACGGACAGGTTAGTGTACGAGCAGTACTTC	CASSPRTDRLVYEQYF
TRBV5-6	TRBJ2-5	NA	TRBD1	TGTGCCAGCAGTGGGACAGGTGGAGAGGAGACCCAGTACTTC	CASSGTGGEETQYF
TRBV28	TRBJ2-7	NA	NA	TGTGCCAGCAGTTCACCGTCGTCAGGGTCAGGGTCCTACGAGCAGTACTTC	CASSSPSSGSGSYEQYF
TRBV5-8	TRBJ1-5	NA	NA	TGTGCCAGCAGCTTTCAGTCCAATCAGCCCCAGCATTTT	CASSFQSNQPQHF
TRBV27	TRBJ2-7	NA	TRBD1	TGTGCCAGCAGTCCACGGGACAGGCTCGACTACGAGCAGTACTTC	CASSPRDRLDYEQYF
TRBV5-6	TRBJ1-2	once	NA	TGTGCCAGCAGCTTGGCAGGAGGACGGGTTTATGGCTACACCTTC	CASSLAGGRVYGYTF
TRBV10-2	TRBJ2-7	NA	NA	TGCGCCAGCAGTGACACCATAGACACCGCCTACGAGCAGTACTTC	CASSDTIDTAYEQYF
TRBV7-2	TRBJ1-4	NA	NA	TGTGCCAGCACCTTAACGGGGAGAGTGCATGAAAAACTGTTTTTT	CASTLTGRVHEKLFF
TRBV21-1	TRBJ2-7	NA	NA	TGTGCCAGCAGCAACTACCCTCGACAGGGGATCGGTTACGAGCAGTACTTC	CASSNYPRQGIGYEQYF
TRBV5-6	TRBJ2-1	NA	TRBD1	TGTGCCAGCAGCTTCAAGGGACAGGGCTACAATGAGCAGTTCTTC	CASSFKGQGYNEQFF
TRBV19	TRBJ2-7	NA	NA	TGTGCCAGTAGTATGGAGCAGAACTACGAGCAGTACTTC	CASSMEQNYEQYF